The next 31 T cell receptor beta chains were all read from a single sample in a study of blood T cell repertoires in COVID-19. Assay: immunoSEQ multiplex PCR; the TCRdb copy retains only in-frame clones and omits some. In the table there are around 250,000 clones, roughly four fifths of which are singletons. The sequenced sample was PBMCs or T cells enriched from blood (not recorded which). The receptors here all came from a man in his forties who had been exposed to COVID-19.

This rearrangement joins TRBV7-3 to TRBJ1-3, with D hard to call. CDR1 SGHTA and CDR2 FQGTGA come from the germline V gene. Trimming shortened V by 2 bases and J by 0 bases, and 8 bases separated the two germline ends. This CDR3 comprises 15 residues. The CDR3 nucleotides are TGTGCCAGCAGCTTAGTGGCAGACTCTGGAAACACCATATATTTT. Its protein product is CASSLVADSGNTIYF.

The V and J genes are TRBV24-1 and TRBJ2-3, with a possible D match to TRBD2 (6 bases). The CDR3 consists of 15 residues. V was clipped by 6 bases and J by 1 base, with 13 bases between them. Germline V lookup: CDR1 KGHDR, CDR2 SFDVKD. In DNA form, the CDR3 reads TGTGCCACCAGTCGGCGGGGCGATCGCACAGATACGCAGTATTTT. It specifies CATSRRGDRTDTQYF.

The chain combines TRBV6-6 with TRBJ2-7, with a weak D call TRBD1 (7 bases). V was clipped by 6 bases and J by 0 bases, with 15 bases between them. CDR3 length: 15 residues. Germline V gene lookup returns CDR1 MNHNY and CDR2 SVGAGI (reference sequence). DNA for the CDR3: TGTGCCAGCAGCCCAGGGGGGAAGAGCTCCTACGAGCAGTACTTC. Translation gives CASSPGGKSSYEQYF.

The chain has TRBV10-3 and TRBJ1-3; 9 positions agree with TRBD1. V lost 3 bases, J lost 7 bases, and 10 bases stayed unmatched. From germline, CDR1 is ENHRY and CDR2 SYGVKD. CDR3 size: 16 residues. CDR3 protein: CAISDGTTGGKNTIYF. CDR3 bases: TGTGCCATCAGTGACGGGACGACAGGGGGTAAGAACACCATATATTTT.

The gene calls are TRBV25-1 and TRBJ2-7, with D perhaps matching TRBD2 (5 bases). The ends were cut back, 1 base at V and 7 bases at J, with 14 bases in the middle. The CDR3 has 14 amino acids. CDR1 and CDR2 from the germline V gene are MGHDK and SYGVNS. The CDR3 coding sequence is TGTGCCAGCAGTGAATTCCTTGGGGAGAAGGAGCAGTACTTC. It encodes CASSEFLGEKEQYF.

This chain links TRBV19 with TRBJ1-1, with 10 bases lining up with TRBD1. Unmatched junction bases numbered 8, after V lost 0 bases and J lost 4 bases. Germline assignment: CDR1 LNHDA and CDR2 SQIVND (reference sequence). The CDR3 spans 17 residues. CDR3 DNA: TGTGCCAGTAGTATAGATCTTTTTAGGACAGGGGGCACTGAAGCTTTCTTT. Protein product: CASSIDLFRTGGTEAFF. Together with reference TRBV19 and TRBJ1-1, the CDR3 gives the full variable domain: DGGITQSPKYLFRKEGQNVTLSCEQNLNHDAMYWYRQDPGQGLRLIYYSQIVNDFQKGDIAEGYSVSREKKESFPLTVTSAQKNPTAFYLCASSIDLFRTGGTEAFFGQGTRLTVV.

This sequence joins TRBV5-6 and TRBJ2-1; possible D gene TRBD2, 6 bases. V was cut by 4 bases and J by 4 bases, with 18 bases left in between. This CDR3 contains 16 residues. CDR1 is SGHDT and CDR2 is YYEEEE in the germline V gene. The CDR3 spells CASSPTRTRGYNEQFF. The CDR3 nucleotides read TGTGCCAGCAGCCCCACACGCACTCGGGGGTACAATGAGCAGTTCTTC.

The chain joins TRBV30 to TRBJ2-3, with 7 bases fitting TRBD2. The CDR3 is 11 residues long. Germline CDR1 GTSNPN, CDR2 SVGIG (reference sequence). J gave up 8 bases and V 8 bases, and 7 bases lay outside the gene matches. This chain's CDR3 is CAGEGIGTQYF. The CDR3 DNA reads TGTGCCGGGGAGGGCATCGGTACGCAGTATTTT.

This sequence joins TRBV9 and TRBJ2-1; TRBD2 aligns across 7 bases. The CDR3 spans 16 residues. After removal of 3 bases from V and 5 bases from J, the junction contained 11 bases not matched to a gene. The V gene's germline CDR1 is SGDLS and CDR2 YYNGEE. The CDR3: CASSAPVFGTNNEQFF. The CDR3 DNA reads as TGTGCCAGCAGCGCCCCGGTATTCGGGACTAACAATGAGCAGTTCTTC.

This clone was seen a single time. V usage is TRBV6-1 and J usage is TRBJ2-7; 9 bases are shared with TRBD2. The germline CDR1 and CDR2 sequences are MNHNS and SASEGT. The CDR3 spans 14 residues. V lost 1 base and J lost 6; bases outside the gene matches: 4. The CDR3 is CASSEVGTSSEQYF. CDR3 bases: TGTGCCAGCAGTGAAGTTGGGACTAGCTCCGAGCAGTACTTC.

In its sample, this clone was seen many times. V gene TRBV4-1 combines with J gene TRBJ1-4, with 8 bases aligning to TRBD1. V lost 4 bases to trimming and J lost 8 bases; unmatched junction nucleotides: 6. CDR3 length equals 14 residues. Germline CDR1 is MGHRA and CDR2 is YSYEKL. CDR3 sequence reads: CASSLSGTGEKLFF. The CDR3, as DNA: TGCGCCAGCAGCCTGTCCGGGACAGGAGAAAAACTGTTTTTT.

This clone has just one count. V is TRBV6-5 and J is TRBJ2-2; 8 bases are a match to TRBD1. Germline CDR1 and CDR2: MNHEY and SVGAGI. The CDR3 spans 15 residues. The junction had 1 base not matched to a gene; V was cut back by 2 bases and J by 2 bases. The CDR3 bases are TGTGCCAGCAGTTACGACAGGGGCAACACCGGGGAGCTGTTTTTT. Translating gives CASSYDRGNTGELFF.

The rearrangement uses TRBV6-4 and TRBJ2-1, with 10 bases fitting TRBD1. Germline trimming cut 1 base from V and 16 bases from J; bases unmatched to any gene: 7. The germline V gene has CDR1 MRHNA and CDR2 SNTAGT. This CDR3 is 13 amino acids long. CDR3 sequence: CASSDLGQGILFF. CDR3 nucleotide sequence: TGTGCCAGCAGTGACTTGGGACAGGGGATTCTTTTCTTC.

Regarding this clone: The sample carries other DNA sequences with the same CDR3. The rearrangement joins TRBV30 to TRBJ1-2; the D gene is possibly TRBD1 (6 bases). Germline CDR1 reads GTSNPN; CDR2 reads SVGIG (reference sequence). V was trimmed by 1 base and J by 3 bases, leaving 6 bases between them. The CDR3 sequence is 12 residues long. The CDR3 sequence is CAWSDRDYGYTF. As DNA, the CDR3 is TGTGCCTGGAGTGACAGGGACTATGGCTACACCTTC.

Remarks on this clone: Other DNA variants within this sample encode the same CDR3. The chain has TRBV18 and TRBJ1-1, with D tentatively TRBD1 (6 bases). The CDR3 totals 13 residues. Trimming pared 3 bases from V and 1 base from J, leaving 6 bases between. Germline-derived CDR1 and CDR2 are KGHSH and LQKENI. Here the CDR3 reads CASSPGQNTEAFF. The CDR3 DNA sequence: TGTGCCAGCTCACCGGGACAGAACACTGAAGCTTTCTTT. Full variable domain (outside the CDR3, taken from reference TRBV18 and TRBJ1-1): NAGVMQNPRHLVRRRGQEARLRCSPMKGHSHVYWYRQLPEEGLKFMVYLQKENIIDESGMPKERFSAEFPKEGPSILRIQQVVRGDSAAYFCASSPGQNTEAFFGQGTRLTVV.

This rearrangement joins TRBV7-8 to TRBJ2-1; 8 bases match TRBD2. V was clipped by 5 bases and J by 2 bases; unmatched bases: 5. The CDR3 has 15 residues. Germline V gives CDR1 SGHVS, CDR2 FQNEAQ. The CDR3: CASSQRESTYNEQFF. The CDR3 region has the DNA TGTGCCAGCAGCCAGCGGGAGAGCACCTACAATGAGCAGTTCTTC.

Written as DNA, the CDR3 is TGTGCCTGGAGTGTACTTAAGGGACAGGTCGATCAGCCCCAGCATTTT. It specifies CAWSVLKGQVDQPQHF. This chain joins TRBV30 and TRBJ1-5, with 8 bases fitting TRBD1. The trim removed 0 bases at V and 5 bases at J, leaving 9 bases unmatched. Germline assignment: CDR1 GTSNPN and CDR2 SVGIG (reference sequence). This CDR3 spans 16 amino acids.

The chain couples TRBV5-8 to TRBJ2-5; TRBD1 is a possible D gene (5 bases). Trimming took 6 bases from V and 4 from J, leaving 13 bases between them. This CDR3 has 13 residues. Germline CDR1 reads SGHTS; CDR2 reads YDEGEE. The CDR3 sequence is CASNEDRRETQYF. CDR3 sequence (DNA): TGTGCCAGCAACGAAGACAGAAGAGAGACCCAGTACTTC.

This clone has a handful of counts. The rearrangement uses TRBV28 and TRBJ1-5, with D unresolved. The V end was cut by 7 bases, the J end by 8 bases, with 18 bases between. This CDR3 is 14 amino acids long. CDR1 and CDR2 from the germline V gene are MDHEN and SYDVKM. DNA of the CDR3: TGTGCCAGCACCAAACCCGGGTGGAGCGAGCCCCAGCATTTT. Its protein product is CASTKPGWSEPQHF.

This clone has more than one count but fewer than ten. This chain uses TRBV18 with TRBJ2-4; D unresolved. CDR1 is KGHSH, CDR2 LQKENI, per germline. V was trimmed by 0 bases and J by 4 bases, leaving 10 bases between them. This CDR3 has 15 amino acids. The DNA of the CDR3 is TGTGCCAGCTCACCACCAATTGCGGAGAAAAACATTCAGTACTTC. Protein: CASSPPIAEKNIQYF.

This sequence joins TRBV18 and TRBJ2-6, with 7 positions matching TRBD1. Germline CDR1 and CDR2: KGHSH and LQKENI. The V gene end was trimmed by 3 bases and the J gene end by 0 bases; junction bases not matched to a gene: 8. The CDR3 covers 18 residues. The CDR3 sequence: CASSPGTDLSSGANVLTF. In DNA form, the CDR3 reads TGTGCCAGCTCACCCGGGACAGATCTGAGCTCTGGGGCCAACGTCCTGACTTTC. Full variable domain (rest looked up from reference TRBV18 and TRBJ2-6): NAGVMQNPRHLVRRRGQEARLRCSPMKGHSHVYWYRQLPEEGLKFMVYLQKENIIDESGMPKERFSAEFPKEGPSILRIQQVVRGDSAAYFCASSPGTDLSSGANVLTFGAGSRLTVL.

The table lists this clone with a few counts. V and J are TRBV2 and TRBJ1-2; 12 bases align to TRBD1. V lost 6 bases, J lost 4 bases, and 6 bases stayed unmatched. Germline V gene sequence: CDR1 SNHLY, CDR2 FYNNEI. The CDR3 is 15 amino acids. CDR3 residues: CASRPGTGGRYGYTF. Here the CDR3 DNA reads TGTGCCAGCAGGCCCGGGACAGGGGGCCGCTATGGCTACACCTTC.

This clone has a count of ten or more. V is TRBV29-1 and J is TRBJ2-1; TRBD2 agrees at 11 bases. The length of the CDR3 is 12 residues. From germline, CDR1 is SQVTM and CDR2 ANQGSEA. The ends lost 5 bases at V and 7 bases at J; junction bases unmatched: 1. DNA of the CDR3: TGCAGCGTTCGGACTAGCGGGAATGAGCAGTTCTTC. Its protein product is CSVRTSGNEQFF.

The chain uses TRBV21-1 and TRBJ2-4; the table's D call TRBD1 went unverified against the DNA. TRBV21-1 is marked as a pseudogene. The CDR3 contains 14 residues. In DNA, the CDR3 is TGTGCCAGCAGCAAAGCTCAGGGCCGGAACATTCAGTACTTC. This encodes CASSKAQGRNIQYF.

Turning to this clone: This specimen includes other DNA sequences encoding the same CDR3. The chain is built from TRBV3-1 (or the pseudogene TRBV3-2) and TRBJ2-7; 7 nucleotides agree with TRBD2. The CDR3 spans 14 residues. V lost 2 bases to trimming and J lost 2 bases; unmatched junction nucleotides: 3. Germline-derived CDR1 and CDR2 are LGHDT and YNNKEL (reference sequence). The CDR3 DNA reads TGTGCCAGCAGCCAACTAGCGGAGACCTACGAGCAGTACTTC. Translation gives CASSQLAETYEQYF.

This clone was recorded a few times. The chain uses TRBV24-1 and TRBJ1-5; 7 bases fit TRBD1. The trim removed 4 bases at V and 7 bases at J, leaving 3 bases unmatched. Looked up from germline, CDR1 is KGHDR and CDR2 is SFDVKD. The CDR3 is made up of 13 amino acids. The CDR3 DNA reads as TGTGCCACCAGTGAATCAGGGGGGCAGCCCCAGCATTTT. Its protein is CATSESGGQPQHF.

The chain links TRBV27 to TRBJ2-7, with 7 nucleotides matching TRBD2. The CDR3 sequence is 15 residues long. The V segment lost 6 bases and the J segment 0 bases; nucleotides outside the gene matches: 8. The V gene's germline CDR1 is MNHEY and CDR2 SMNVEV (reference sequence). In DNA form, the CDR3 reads TGTGCCAGCAGCAGCCGCGGGAGTGCCTCCTACGAGCAGTACTTC. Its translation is CASSSRGSASYEQYF.

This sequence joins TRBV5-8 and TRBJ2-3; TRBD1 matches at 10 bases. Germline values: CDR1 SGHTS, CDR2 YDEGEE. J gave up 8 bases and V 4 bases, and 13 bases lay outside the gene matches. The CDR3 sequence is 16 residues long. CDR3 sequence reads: CASSHPGTGVRGTQYF. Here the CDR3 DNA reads TGTGCCAGCAGCCACCCTGGGACAGGGGTCCGTGGTACGCAGTATTTT.

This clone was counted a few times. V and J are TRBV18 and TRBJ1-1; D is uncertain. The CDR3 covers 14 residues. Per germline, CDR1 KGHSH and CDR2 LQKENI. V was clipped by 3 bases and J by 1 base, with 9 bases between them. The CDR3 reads CASSPEEGNTEAFF. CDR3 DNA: TGTGCCAGCTCACCTGAGGAGGGGAACACTGAAGCTTTCTTT.

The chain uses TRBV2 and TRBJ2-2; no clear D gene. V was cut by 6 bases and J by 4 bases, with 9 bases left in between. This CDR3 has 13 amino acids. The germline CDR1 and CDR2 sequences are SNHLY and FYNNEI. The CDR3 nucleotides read TGTGCCAGCAGCGAAAGGAGCACCGGGGAGCTGTTTTTT. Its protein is CASSERSTGELFF.

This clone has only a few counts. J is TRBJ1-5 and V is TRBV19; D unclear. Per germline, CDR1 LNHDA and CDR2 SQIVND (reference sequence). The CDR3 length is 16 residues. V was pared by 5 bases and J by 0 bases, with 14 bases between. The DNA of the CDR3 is TGTGCCAGTAGTCCCTACCATGACTCTAGCAATCAGCCCCAGCATTTT. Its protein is CASSPYHDSSNQPQHF.